Listed below are T cell receptor beta chains from one sample, sequenced in a study of PD-L1 blockade in urothelial cancer. The assay was immunoSEQ multiplex PCR, and TCRdb's table has in-frame clones only and misses some. This sample yields about 47,000 clones, of which 75% to 85% are seen a single time; approximately 1.7% belongs to the top ten. Sequenced material: PBMCs, taken around atezolizumab (anti-PD-L1) treatment. The receptors originated from a middle-aged man with urothelial cancer. The CDR3 runs from the conserved cysteine through the conserved F or W. Fields, in order: V gene, D gene, J gene, clone size, CDR3 protein, CDR3 DNA. D genes are given only for firm matches. A row's size may be missing; if present it is once, few, many or a size class.

v_call: TRBV5-1; d_call: TRBD1; j_call: TRBJ1-2; clone_size: .; cdr3_aa: CASSSGQAEDYGYTF; cdr3_nt: TGCGCCAGCAGCTCAGGACAGGCGGAGGACTATGGCTACACCTTC
v_call: TRBV7-2; d_call: TRBD1; j_call: TRBJ2-5; clone_size: .; cdr3_aa: CASSFTGTGGPETQYF; cdr3_nt: TGTGCCAGCAGCTTCACCGGGACAGGGGGCCCAGAGACCCAGTACTTC
v_call: TRBV9; d_call: TRBD2; j_call: TRBJ2-7; clone_size: .; cdr3_aa: CASSETSGVGSYEQYF; cdr3_nt: TGTGCCAGCAGTGAGACTAGCGGAGTCGGCTCCTACGAGCAGTACTTC
v_call: TRBV2; d_call: TRBD1; j_call: TRBJ2-3; clone_size: once; cdr3_aa: CASSTGTGGLGITDTQYF; cdr3_nt: TGTGCCAGCAGTACAGGGACAGGGGGATTGGGGATCACAGATACGCAGTATTTT
v_call: TRBV2; d_call: TRBD1; j_call: TRBJ2-5; clone_size: .; cdr3_aa: CASSEGTGGETQYF; cdr3_nt: TGTGCCAGCAGTGAAGGGACAGGGGGAGAGACCCAGTACTTC
v_call: TRBV28; d_call: TRBD1; j_call: TRBJ1-5; clone_size: .; cdr3_aa: CASSSNRGRLSNQPQHF; cdr3_nt: TGTGCCAGCAGCTCAAACAGGGGCCGACTTAGCAATCAGCCCCAGCATTTT
v_call: TRBV9; d_call: TRBD1; j_call: TRBJ1-3; clone_size: .; cdr3_aa: CASSEGQEIGNTIYF; cdr3_nt: TGTGCCAGCAGCGAGGGACAGGAGATCGGAAACACCATATATTTT
v_call: TRBV29-1; d_call: .; j_call: TRBJ2-7; clone_size: .; cdr3_aa: CSVGGRQGTYEQYF; cdr3_nt: TGCAGCGTTGGAGGTCGGCAGGGCACCTACGAGCAGTACTTC
v_call: TRBV29-1; d_call: .; j_call: TRBJ1-1; clone_size: .; cdr3_aa: CSAGQSNTEAFF; cdr3_nt: TGCAGCGCTGGACAATCGAACACTGAAGCTTTCTTT
v_call: TRBV2; d_call: TRBD1; j_call: TRBJ1-1; clone_size: .; cdr3_aa: CASSADRGIVTEAFF; cdr3_nt: TGTGCCAGCAGTGCTGACAGGGGGATTGTCACTGAAGCTTTCTTT
v_call: TRBV5-4; d_call: TRBD2; j_call: TRBJ2-5; clone_size: once; cdr3_aa: CASSRTSGRGETQYF; cdr3_nt: TGTGCCAGCAGCCGGACTAGCGGGAGAGGAGAGACCCAGTACTTC
v_call: TRBV9; d_call: .; j_call: TRBJ2-2; clone_size: .; cdr3_aa: CASNTQGRELFF; cdr3_nt: TGTGCCAGCAATACCCAGGGCAGGGAGCTGTTTTTT
v_call: TRBV28; d_call: .; j_call: TRBJ1-1; clone_size: .; cdr3_aa: CASTPGETEAFF; cdr3_nt: TGTGCCAGCACCCCAGGGGAAACTGAAGCTTTCTTT
v_call: TRBV27; d_call: TRBD2; j_call: TRBJ2-1; clone_size: .; cdr3_aa: CASSLSSGGAKVNEQFF; cdr3_nt: TGTGCCAGCAGTTTGAGTAGCGGGGGGGCGAAGGTCAATGAGCAGTTCTTC